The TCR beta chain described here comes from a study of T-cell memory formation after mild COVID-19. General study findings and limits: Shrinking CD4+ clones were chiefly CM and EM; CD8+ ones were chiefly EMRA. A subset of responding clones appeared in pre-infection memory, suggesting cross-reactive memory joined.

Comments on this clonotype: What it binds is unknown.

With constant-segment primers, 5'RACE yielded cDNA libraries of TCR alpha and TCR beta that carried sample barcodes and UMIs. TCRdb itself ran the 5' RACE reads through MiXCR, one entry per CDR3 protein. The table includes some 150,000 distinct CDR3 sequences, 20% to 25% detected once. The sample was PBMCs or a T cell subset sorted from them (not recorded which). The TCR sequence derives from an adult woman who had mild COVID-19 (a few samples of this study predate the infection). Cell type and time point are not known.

CDR3 sequence: CATAANYGYTF. The CDR3 bases are TGTGCCACTGCAGCTAACTATGGCTACACCTTC. The chain is built from TRBV19 and TRBJ1-2; no clear D. CDR3 length: 11 residues. The V gene lost 10 bases and the J gene lost 0 bases, with 6 bases spanning the gap. CDR1 and CDR2 (germline): LNHDA, SQIVND (reference sequence). Combining the CDR3 with reference TRBV19 and TRBJ1-2 gives the whole variable domain DGGITQSPKYLFRKEGQNVTLSCEQNLNHDAMYWYRQDPGQGLRLIYYSQIVNDFQKGDIAEGYSVSREKKESFPLTVTSAQKNPTAFYLCATAANYGYTFGSGTRLTVV.